This T cell receptor beta chain comes out of a study of blood T cells in healthy people across ages. Whole-study results and caveats: Diversity estimates drawn from one million T cells were deemed underestimates.

About this clonotype: Its cognate antigen is unknown.

The V end was cut by 8 bases, the J end by 4 bases, with 14 bases between. Looked up from germline, CDR1 is MNHEY and CDR2 is SVGEGT. The CDR3 covers 13 residues. Primed by a sample-barcoded 5' primer and a J-beta primer mix, a second PCR proceeded for about 7 to 11 cycles. TCRdb re-derived calls from the 5' RACE reads in MiXCR, one entry per CDR3 protein. The table shows 800,000 to 950,000 distinct CDR3 sequences, with around 29% occurring only once. The same sample was also used in a study of T cells of mothers and their children. That publication notes: The study obtained over 9.5 million TCR beta CDR3 reads per mother and about 3 million per child.

The sequencing sample was made of blood. This clonotype was obtained from a woman in her thirties or forties in good health. V and J are TRBV6-2 or TRBV6-3 and TRBJ1-1; D gene uncertain. CDR3 in DNA: TGTGCCAGCCCCGTTCGGGTATGCACTGAAGCTTTCTTT. It encodes CASPVRVCTEAFF.